Listed below are T cell receptor beta chains from one sample, sequenced in a study of cytomegalovirus exposure and HLA in healthy donors. Here immunoSEQ multiplex PCR was the method, and the copy in TCRdb shows in-frame clones only, minus some. The table has a few hundred thousand clones, 70% to 90% seen once. Sequenced material: PBMCs. These receptors came from a man aged 25 to 45 in good health and CMV-seronegative. The CDR3 runs from the conserved cysteine through the conserved F or W. Each record gives: CDR3 protein, CDR3 DNA, V gene, clone size, D gene, J gene. D genes are given only for firm matches. Clone size, where shown, is once, few, many, or a class for clones that have expanded.

CDR3: CASSLEPGGPNEQFF; DNA: TGTGCCAGCAGCTTAGAACCCGGGGGTCCCAATGAGCAGTTCTTC; V: TRBV11-2; size: .; D: .; J: TRBJ2-1
CDR3: CASFHDNQETQYF; DNA: TGTGCCAGCTTTCACGACAACCAAGAGACCCAGTACTTC; V: TRBV5-6; size: .; D: .; J: TRBJ2-5
CDR3: CATGEGVGEQYF; DNA: TGTGCCACCGGGGAGGGGGTTGGCGAGCAGTACTTC; V: TRBV10-3; size: .; D: .; J: TRBJ2-7
CDR3: CASSDPGQGHSPLHF; DNA: TGCGCCAGCAGTGATCCAGGACAGGGGCATTCACCCCTCCACTTT; V: TRBV10-2; size: .; D: TRBD1; J: TRBJ1-6
CDR3: CASTPRGGNTEAFF; DNA: TGTGCCAGCACACCCCGGGGGGGGAACACTGAAGCTTTCTTT; V: TRBV6-5; size: .; D: .; J: TRBJ1-1
CDR3: CASSSPPGEGNTIYF; DNA: TGTGCCAGCAGCTCCCCCCCAGGGGAAGGAAACACCATATATTTT; V: TRBV5-6; size: .; D: .; J: TRBJ1-3
CDR3: CASSGDSSYNSPLHF; DNA: TGTGCCAGCAGCGGGGACAGCTCCTATAATTCACCCCTCCACTTT; V: TRBV9; size: .; D: TRBD1; J: TRBJ1-6
CDR3: CASSLVAGITSHEQYF; DNA: TGTGCCAGCAGCTTAGTGGCAGGGATAACCTCCCACGAGCAGTACTTC; V: TRBV11-2; size: once; D: .; J: TRBJ2-7
CDR3: CASSDDRGLSYEQYF; DNA: TGTGCCAGCAGCGACGACAGGGGGCTCTCCTACGAGCAGTACTTC; V: TRBV13; size: few; D: TRBD1; J: TRBJ2-7
CDR3: CATSRTTLAANEKLFF; DNA: TGTGCCACCAGCAGGACGACGCTGGCGGCTAATGAAAAACTGTTTTTT; V: TRBV15; size: .; D: .; J: TRBJ1-4
CDR3: CASSWGTGEAFF; DNA: TGCGCCAGCAGCTGGGGGACAGGGGAAGCTTTCTTT; V: TRBV5-1; size: .; D: TRBD1; J: TRBJ1-1
CDR3: CASSLVGTGAWEQYF; DNA: TGTGCCAGCAGCTTAGTCGGGACAGGGGCTTGGGAGCAGTACTTC; V: TRBV11-2; size: .; D: TRBD1; J: TRBJ2-7
CDR3: CASSLALDRDNYGYTF; DNA: TGTGCCAGCAGCTTAGCGTTGGACAGGGACAACTATGGCTACACCTTC; V: TRBV7-2; size: .; D: TRBD1; J: TRBJ1-2
CDR3: CASSWTGSHEQYF; DNA: TGTGCCAGCAGTTGGACAGGGAGCCACGAGCAGTACTTC; V: TRBV6-5; size: .; D: TRBD1; J: TRBJ2-7
CDR3: CASGPPGQSGANVLTF; DNA: TGTGCTAGTGGTCCCCCGGGACAGTCTGGGGCCAACGTCCTGACTTTC; V: TRBV12-5; size: .; D: TRBD1; J: TRBJ2-6
CDR3: CAWSLGGGAYEQFF; DNA: TGTGCCTGGTCCCTAGGCGGGGGGGCGTATGAGCAGTTCTTC; V: TRBV30; size: .; D: TRBD2; J: TRBJ2-1
CDR3: CASSLAAGGTDEQYF; DNA: TGTGCCAGCAGCTTAGCGGCGGGGGGGACAGACGAGCAGTACTTC; V: TRBV7-9; size: .; D: TRBD2; J: TRBJ2-7
CDR3: CASSRDNNQPQHF; DNA: TGTGCCAGCTCCCGGGACAACAATCAGCCCCAGCATTTT; V: TRBV2; size: .; D: .; J: TRBJ1-5
CDR3: CASSEGRQGYEKLFF; DNA: TGTGCCAGCAGTGAAGGGAGACAGGGATATGAAAAACTGTTTTTT; V: TRBV25-1; size: .; D: TRBD1; J: TRBJ1-4
CDR3: CASSSWTPNTGELFF; DNA: TGTGCCAGCAGTTCTTGGACACCGAACACCGGGGAGCTGTTTTTT; V: TRBV2; size: .; D: .; J: TRBJ2-2
CDR3: CASSRPRGESSDTQYF; DNA: TGTGCCAGCTCACGGCCCCGGGGGGAATCGTCAGATACGCAGTATTTT; V: TRBV18; size: .; D: TRBD2; J: TRBJ2-3
CDR3: CASSVAGEGSPLHF; DNA: TGTGCCAGCAGCGTAGCAGGAGAGGGTTCACCCCTCCACTTT; V: TRBV9; size: once; D: .; J: TRBJ1-6
CDR3: CASSVGGGNSNQPQHF; DNA: TGTGCCAGCAGCGTAGGGGGAGGAAATAGCAATCAGCCCCAGCATTTT; V: TRBV9; size: .; D: .; J: TRBJ1-5
CDR3: CASSVDRIKDSGANVLTF; DNA: TGTGCCAGCAGCGTTGACAGGATCAAAGACTCTGGGGCCAACGTCCTGACTTTC; V: TRBV27; size: .; D: .; J: TRBJ2-6
CDR3: CAWSVVEEQFF; DNA: TGTGCCTGGAGTGTAGTTGAGGAGCAGTTCTTC; V: TRBV30; size: .; D: .; J: TRBJ2-1
CDR3: CASSQVLDSPYEQYF; DNA: TGCGCCAGCAGCCAAGTTCTGGACAGCCCCTACGAGCAGTACTTC; V: TRBV4-3; size: .; D: .; J: TRBJ2-7
CDR3: CASKPGQGYEKLFF; DNA: TGCGCCAGCAAGCCGGGACAGGGGTATGAAAAACTGTTTTTT; V: TRBV4-1; size: once; D: TRBD1; J: TRBJ1-4
CDR3: CASSWGGAGELFF; DNA: TGTGCCAGCTCATGGGGCGGGGCCGGGGAGCTGTTTTTT; V: TRBV27; size: .; D: .; J: TRBJ2-2
CDR3: CASSPLEVGTGVSPLHF; DNA: TGTGCCAGCTCACCATTGGAGGTCGGGACAGGGGTTTCACCCCTCCACTTT; V: TRBV18; size: .; D: TRBD1; J: TRBJ1-6